The 14 T cell receptor beta chains reported below all come from one sample, sequenced in a study of Graves' ophthalmopathy and Graves' hyperthyroidism. Amplification targeted the TCR beta CDR3 regions, with RNA transcripts as the source material. First-round RT-PCR with HTBI primers preceded a second-round multiplex PCR. Each CDR3 protein gets one entry after TCRdb re-called the multiplex PCR reads with MiXCR. The sample contains 620,000 or so distinct CDR3 sequences, 20% to 25% of which appear only once. Sample: peripheral blood. The receptors come from a young woman with stable Graves' hyperthyroidism. Some clones in this sample may be carry-over from other donors' samples.

The chain is built from TRBV6-5 and TRBJ1-5, with TRBD1 as a possible D gene (6 bases). CDR3 size: 16 residues. Trimming stripped 0 bases from V and 6 bases from J, with 15 bases between. Germline V gives CDR1 MNHEY, CDR2 SVGAGI. In DNA form, the CDR3 reads TGTGCCAGCAGTTACTCGAATTCGGAGGGGGTTCAGCCCCAGCATTTT. Its protein product is CASSYSNSEGVQPQHF.

In its sample, this clonotype was seen many times. The V and J genes are TRBV20-1 and TRBJ1-1, with 8 bases fitting TRBD1. The CDR3 has 13 amino acids. Germline V lookup: CDR1 DFQATT, CDR2 SNEGSKA (reference sequence). Germline trimming cut 3 bases from V and 3 bases from J; bases unmatched to any gene: 3. CDR3 nucleotide sequence: TGCAGTGCTAGTCAGGGGGCGGACACTGAAGCTTTCTTT. This encodes CSASQGADTEAFF.

This clonotype was picked up a small number of times. The chain joins TRBV6-1 to TRBJ2-2; 8 nucleotides match TRBD1. The V and J ends lost 4 bases and 2 bases, in that order; junction bases with no gene match: 3. Germline CDR1 is MNHNS and CDR2 is SASEGT. The CDR3 has 15 amino acids. DNA of the CDR3: TGTGCCAGCAGTGTGACAGGGGACAACACCGGGGAGCTGTTTTTT. This sequence encodes CASSVTGDNTGELFF.

Many counts were recorded for this clonotype. CDR3 sequence reads: CASRGGTANTEAFF. Written as DNA, the CDR3 is TGTGCCAGCCGCGGTGGGACAGCTAACACTGAAGCTTTCTTT. This chain links TRBV2 with TRBJ1-1, with 7 bases aligning to TRBD1. Losses at the gene ends were 8 bases for V and 2 bases for J; bases not matched to a gene: 8. This CDR3 has 14 residues. Germline values: CDR1 SNHLY, CDR2 FYNNEI.

This clonotype was recorded many times. The gene calls are TRBV6-5 and TRBJ2-7, with D uncertain. The CDR3 sequence is 14 residues long. V lost 7 bases, J lost 2 bases, and 15 bases lay in between. Germline CDR1 and CDR2: MNHEY and SVGAGI. The CDR3, as DNA: TGTGCCAGCACTGACTCGCCAGAGGCCTACGAGCAGTACTTC. Its protein is CASTDSPEAYEQYF.

This rearrangement joins TRBV25-1 to TRBJ2-7, with 8 bases lining up with TRBD1. V trimming: 1 base; J trimming: 4 bases; junction bases outside the gene matches: 9. CDR1 is MGHDK and CDR2 is SYGVNS in the germline V gene. The CDR3 length is 16 residues. In nucleotides, the CDR3 is TGTGCCAGCAGTGAATCAGGGACAGGAGCCTTATACGAGCAGTACTTC. Residues: CASSESGTGALYEQYF.

The gene calls are TRBV28 and TRBJ1-2, with D perhaps matching TRBD1 (5 bases). The CDR3 length is 15 residues. Per the germline V gene, CDR1 is MDHEN and CDR2 is SYDVKM. V lost 3 bases to trimming and J lost 2 bases, with 13 bases between them. The CDR3 loop is CASSFTQVFNYGYTF. The CDR3 bases are TGTGCCAGCAGTTTCACACAGGTTTTCAACTATGGCTACACCTTC.

This clonotype was detected ten times or more. The chain links TRBV19 to TRBJ1-5; 7 positions agree with TRBD1. The CDR3 contains 17 residues. Germline CDR1 LNHDA, CDR2 SQIVND (reference sequence). J gave up 0 bases and V 5 bases, and 10 bases lay outside the gene matches. CDR3 residues: CASSPRQGPYSNQPQHF. CDR3 DNA: TGTGCCAGTAGTCCCCGACAGGGCCCATATAGCAATCAGCCCCAGCATTTT.

This clonotype was seen repeatedly, ten times or more. CDR3 amino acids: CSAIRDRGLGANVLTF. CDR3 nucleotides: TGCAGTGCTATCAGGGACAGGGGGCTTGGGGCCAACGTCCTGACTTTC. The chain is built from TRBV20-1 and TRBJ2-6; 12 bases map to TRBD1. Germline values: CDR1 DFQATT, CDR2 SNEGSKA (reference sequence). The CDR3 runs 16 residues. After removal of 4 bases from V and 3 bases from J, the junction contained 4 bases not matched to a gene.

Ten or more counts support this clonotype. J is TRBJ1-3 and V is TRBV20-1; no clear D. Trimming took 0 bases from V and 1 from J, leaving 4 bases between them. Germline CDR1 reads DFQATT; CDR2 reads SNEGSKA (reference sequence). CDR3 length: 13 residues. CDR3 DNA: TGCAGTGCTAGAGACTTATCTGGAAACACCATATATTTT. This gives the protein CSARDLSGNTIYF.

This chain connects TRBV4-2 to TRBJ2-5; unclear D gene. Germline V gene sequence: CDR1 LGHNA, CDR2 YNFKEQ. The CDR3 totals 14 residues. With 0 bases removed from V and 5 bases from J, the gap between germline ends came to 10 bases. The CDR3, as DNA: TGTGCCAGCAGCCAAGACCTTGGATGGGAGACCCAGTACTTC. Protein: CASSQDLGWETQYF.

This clonotype was recorded a few times. The J gene is TRBJ1-1, the V gene TRBV20-1; possibly TRBD1 for D (5 bases). V was cut by 3 bases and J by 4 bases, with 15 bases left in between. CDR1 is DFQATT and CDR2 is SNEGSKA in the germline V gene (reference sequence). CDR3 size: 14 residues. The CDR3 sequence: CSARGRGGTTEAFF. The CDR3 DNA follows: TGCAGTGCTAGGGGCCGGGGGGGGACCACTGAAGCTTTCTTT.

V is TRBV6-5 and J is TRBJ2-7; TRBD2 aligns across 7 bases. Looked up from germline, CDR1 is MNHEY and CDR2 is SVGAGI. J gave up 4 bases and V 2 bases, and 11 bases lay outside the gene matches. The CDR3 totals 16 residues. The DNA of the CDR3 is TGTGCCAGCAGTTACCCGGCGGTGAAAGCGGGGTACGAGCAGTACTTC. This codes for CASSYPAVKAGYEQYF.

This clonotype was picked up many times. The CDR3 is CASSLRGDRTNYGYTF. The CDR3 bases are TGTGCCAGCAGCCTAAGGGGGGACAGGACTAACTATGGCTACACCTTC. The chain carries TRBV12-3 or TRBV12-4 and TRBJ1-2, with TRBD1 matching over 8 bases. Trimming removed 6 bases from V and 0 bases from J; junction bases left unmatched: 9. This CDR3 has 16 amino acids.